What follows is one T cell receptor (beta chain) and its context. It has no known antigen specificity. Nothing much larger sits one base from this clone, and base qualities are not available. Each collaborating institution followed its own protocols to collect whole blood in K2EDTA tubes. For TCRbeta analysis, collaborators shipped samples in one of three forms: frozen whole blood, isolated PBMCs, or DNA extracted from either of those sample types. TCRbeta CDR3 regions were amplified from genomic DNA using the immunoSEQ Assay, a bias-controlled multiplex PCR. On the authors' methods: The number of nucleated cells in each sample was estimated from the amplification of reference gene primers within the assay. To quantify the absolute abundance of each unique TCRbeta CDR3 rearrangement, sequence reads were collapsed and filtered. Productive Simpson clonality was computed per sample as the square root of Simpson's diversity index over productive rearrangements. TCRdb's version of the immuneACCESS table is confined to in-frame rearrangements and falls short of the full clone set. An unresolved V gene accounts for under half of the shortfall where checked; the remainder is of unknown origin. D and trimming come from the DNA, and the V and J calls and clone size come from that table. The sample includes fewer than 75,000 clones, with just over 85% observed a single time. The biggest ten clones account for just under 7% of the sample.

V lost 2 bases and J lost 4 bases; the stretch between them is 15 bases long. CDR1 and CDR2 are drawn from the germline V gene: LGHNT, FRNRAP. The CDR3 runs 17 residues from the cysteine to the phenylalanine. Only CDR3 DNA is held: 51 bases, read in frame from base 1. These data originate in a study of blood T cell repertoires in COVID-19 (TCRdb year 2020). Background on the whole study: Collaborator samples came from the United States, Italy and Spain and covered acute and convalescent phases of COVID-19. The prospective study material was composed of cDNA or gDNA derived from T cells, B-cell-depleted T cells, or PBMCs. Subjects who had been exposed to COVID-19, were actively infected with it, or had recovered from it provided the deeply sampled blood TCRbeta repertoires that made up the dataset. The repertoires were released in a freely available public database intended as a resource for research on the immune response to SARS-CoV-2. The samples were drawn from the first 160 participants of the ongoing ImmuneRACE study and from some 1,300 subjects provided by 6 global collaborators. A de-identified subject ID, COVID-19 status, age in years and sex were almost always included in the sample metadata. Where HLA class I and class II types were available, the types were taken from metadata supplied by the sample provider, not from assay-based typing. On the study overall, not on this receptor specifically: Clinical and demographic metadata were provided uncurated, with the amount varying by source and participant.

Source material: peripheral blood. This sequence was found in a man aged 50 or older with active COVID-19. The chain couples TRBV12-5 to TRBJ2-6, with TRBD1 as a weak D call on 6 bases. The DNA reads TGTGCTAGTGGTTTGCACAGAACAGGGTCCGGGGCCAACGTCCTGACTTTC. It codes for CASGLHRTGSGANVLTF.